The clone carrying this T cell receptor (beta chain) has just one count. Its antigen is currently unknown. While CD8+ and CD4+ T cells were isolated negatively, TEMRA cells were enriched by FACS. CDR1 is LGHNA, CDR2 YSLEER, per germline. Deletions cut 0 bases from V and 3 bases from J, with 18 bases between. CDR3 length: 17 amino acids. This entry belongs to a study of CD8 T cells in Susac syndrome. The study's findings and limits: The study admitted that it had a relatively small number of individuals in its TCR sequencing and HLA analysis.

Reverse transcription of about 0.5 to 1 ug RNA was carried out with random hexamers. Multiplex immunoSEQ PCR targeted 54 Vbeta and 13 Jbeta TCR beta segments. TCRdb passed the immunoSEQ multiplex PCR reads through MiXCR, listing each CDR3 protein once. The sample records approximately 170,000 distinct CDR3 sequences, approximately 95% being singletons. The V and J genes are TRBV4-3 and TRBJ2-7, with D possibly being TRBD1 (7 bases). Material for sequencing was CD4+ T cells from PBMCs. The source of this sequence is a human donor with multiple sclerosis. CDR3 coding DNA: TGCGCCAGCAGCCAAGATTGGGGACGGCAGGGGGGCTACGAGCAGTACTTC. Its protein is CASSQDWGRQGGYEQYF.